The 29 T cell receptor beta chains below all came from one sample that was sequenced in a study of blood T cells in healthy people across ages. The authors ran a second PCR of about 6 to 11 cycles using a sample-barcoded 5' primer and a J-beta primer mix. From the 5' RACE reads, TCRdb called clonotypes with MiXCR, one entry per CDR3 protein. The sample contains about 640,000 distinct CDR3 sequences, 25% to 35% of which appear only once. Sequencing input: blood. Receptors were obtained from a woman of 80 years or more in good health.

The rearrangement joins TRBV6-5 to TRBJ2-1; no firm D call. V was clipped by 5 bases and J by 6 bases, with 8 bases between them. Germline assignment: CDR1 MNHEY and CDR2 SVGAGI. This CDR3 is built from 12 residues. In DNA, the CDR3 is TGTGCCAGCAGTGGGCTATCCAATGAGCAGTTCTTC. Translated, it gives CASSGLSNEQFF.

In its sample, this clonotype was seen many times. The chain employs TRBV4-2 and TRBJ2-7; D assignment may be TRBD1 or TRBD2 (5 bases each). CDR3 length equals 14 residues. V lost 0 bases, J lost 4 bases, and 10 bases lay in between. Germline CDR1 LGHNA, CDR2 YNFKEQ. The CDR3: CASSQDLGEYEQYF. The CDR3 bases are TGTGCCAGCAGCCAAGATTTGGGGGAGTACGAGCAGTACTTC.

The chain employs TRBV30 and TRBJ1-4; D unclear. This CDR3 comprises 13 residues. The germline V gene encodes CDR1 GTSNPN and CDR2 SVGIG (reference sequence). Trimming pared 0 bases from V and 5 bases from J, leaving 7 bases between. As DNA, the CDR3 is TGTGCCTGGAGTGTGGTCCGGAATGAAAAACTGTTTTTT. Translation gives CAWSVVRNEKLFF.

The rearrangement uses TRBV4-2 and TRBJ1-4; the match to TRBD1 covers 7 bases. The CDR3 consists of 15 residues. The germline V gene has CDR1 LGHNA and CDR2 YNFKEQ. V trimming: 4 bases; J trimming: 7 bases; junction bases outside the gene matches: 9. The CDR3 protein is CASSPGTADSEKLFF. The CDR3, as DNA: TGTGCCAGCAGCCCCGGGACAGCAGACAGTGAAAAACTGTTTTTT.

The chain couples TRBV21-1 to TRBJ2-1; TRBD2 is taken as the D call from the table, unchecked against the DNA. TRBV21-1 is tagged as a pseudogene. The CDR3 is 17 amino acids. The CDR3 sequence is CASNNPQSGGPYNEQFF. The DNA for the CDR3 is TGTGCCAGCAATAATCCCCAAAGCGGGGGGCCCTACAATGAGCAGTTCTTC.

As for this clonotype: Germline is not matched at one junction end, which may reflect a read error. This chain connects TRBV28 to TRBJ2-3; D unclear. The CDR3 spans 14 residues. Germline CDR1 is MDHEN and CDR2 is SYDVKM. CDR3 amino acids: CTSSLIRSTDTQYF. DNA of the CDR3: TGTACCAGCAGTTTGATTCGATCGACAGATACGCAGTATTTT.

This clonotype has a handful of counts. The chain couples TRBV20-1 to TRBJ1-1; TRBD1 matches at 7 bases. V lost 4 bases, J lost 4 bases, and 12 bases stayed unmatched. This CDR3 has 15 residues. The germline gives CDR1 DFQATT, CDR2 SNEGSKA (reference sequence). CDR3 nucleotides: TGCAGTGCTAAACCGGGACAGAGGCTTTTCACTGAAGCTTTCTTT. Amino acids: CSAKPGQRLFTEAFF.

This clonotype was detected many times. The genes are TRBV6-5 and TRBJ2-3, with TRBD2 matching 9 bases. This CDR3 is 15 amino acids long. J lost 0 bases, V lost 5 bases, and 3 bases had no gene match. CDR1 MNHEY and CDR2 SVGAGI come from the germline V gene. The DNA for the CDR3 is TGTGCCAGCAGTCCTAGCGGGACTAGCACAGATACGCAGTATTTT. Its translation: CASSPSGTSTDTQYF.

The chain links TRBV7-9 to TRBJ2-5; no firm D call. Gene TRBJ2-7 matches the end of the DNA better, so the J call may be wrong. CDR1 is SEHNR, CDR2 FQNEAQ, per germline (reference sequence). The CDR3 is made up of 14 amino acids. This CDR3 reads CASSRRTVPYEQYF. In DNA form, the CDR3 reads TGTGCCAGCAGCCGCCGGACGGTTCCGTACGAGCAGTACTTC.

This clonotype was counted ten times or more. V gene TRBV7-9 combines with J gene TRBJ2-1; no clear D gene. CDR3 length: 14 amino acids. Germline CDR1 is SEHNR and CDR2 is FQNEAQ (reference sequence). V lost 5 bases to trimming and J lost 3 bases, with 11 bases between them. CDR3 coding DNA: TGTGCCAGCAGCCCCCAGGCCGACTACAATGAGCAGTTCTTC. Amino acids: CASSPQADYNEQFF.

The rearrangement links TRBV5-6 to TRBJ1-5; D is possibly TRBD1 (6 bases). CDR1 and CDR2 (germline): SGHDT, YYEEEE. The germline V and J ends were trimmed by 0 bases and 5 bases, with 12 bases remaining between them. The CDR3 is 15 residues long. CDR3 DNA: TGTGCCAGCAGCTTGGCACAGGGAGGGCATCAGCCCCAGCATTTT. Protein product: CASSLAQGGHQPQHF.

In its sample, this clonotype was seen a few times. Possible read error: a much larger clone is one base away. The J gene is TRBJ1-2, the V gene TRBV5-6, with 7 positions matching TRBD1. Germline CDR1 SGHDT, CDR2 YYEEEE. CDR3 length: 15 amino acids. CDR3 amino acids: CAGSLAAQGVYGYTF. The CDR3 DNA follows: TGTGCCGGCAGCTTGGCCGCCCAGGGGGTATATGGCTACACCTTC.

With regard to this clonotype: This may arise from a read error, as a much more abundant clone is one base away. The V call is TRBV27, the J call TRBJ2-7; the D gene could be TRBD1 or TRBD2 (5 bases each). Trimming shortened V by 6 bases and J by 4 bases, and 16 bases separated the two germline ends. The CDR3 length is 14 residues. Germline CDR1 and CDR2: MNHEY and SMNVEV (reference sequence). Here the CDR3 reads CASRGKGPLYEQYF. The CDR3 DNA sequence: TGTGCCAGCAGGGGAAAGGGACCCCTGTACGAGCAGTACTTC.

J is TRBJ2-1 and V is TRBV20-1, with TRBD2 matching 8 bases. J lost 9 bases, V lost 5 bases, and 3 bases had no gene match. The CDR3 runs to 11 residues. In germline, CDR1 is DFQATT, CDR2 SNEGSKA (reference sequence). CDR3 nucleotide sequence: TGCAGTGCTCCTCTAGCGGGTGAGCAGTTCTTC. Protein sequence: CSAPLAGEQFF.

This clonotype has a count of ten or more. CDR3 region: CASRRETSGLGDTQYF. DNA of the CDR3: TGTGCCAGCAGAAGGGAGACTAGCGGACTCGGAGATACGCAGTATTTT. The chain carries TRBV2 and TRBJ2-3; 9 positions match TRBD2. J was trimmed by 5 bases and V by 6 bases; bases with no gene match: 12. From germline, CDR1 is SNHLY and CDR2 FYNNEI. There are 16 residues in the CDR3.

This clonotype was counted ten times or more. V usage is TRBV3-1 and J usage is TRBJ2-1; D ambiguous. The V and J ends lost 4 bases and 1 base respectively, with 8 bases between them. There are 14 residues in the CDR3. CDR1 and CDR2 from the germline V gene are LGHDT and YNNKEL (reference sequence). This CDR3 reads CASSPIESYNEQFF. The CDR3 DNA sequence: TGTGCCAGCAGCCCCATTGAATCCTACAATGAGCAGTTCTTC.

This clonotype showed up many times. The chain has TRBV5-1 and TRBJ2-1, with D perhaps assigned TRBD1 or TRBD2 (5 bases each). The germline gives CDR1 SGHRS, CDR2 YFSETQ. V gave up 0 bases and J gave up 6 bases, with 7 bases separating them. The CDR3 has 13 amino acids. CDR3 nucleotide sequence: TGCGCCAGCAGCTTGGATGGGGGCAATGAGCAGTTCTTC. Translated: CASSLDGGNEQFF.

The chain's CDR3 is CASSQERLIQETQYF. The CDR3 DNA is TGTGCCAGCAGCCAAGAACGACTTATCCAAGAGACCCAGTACTTC. V and J are TRBV4-2 and TRBJ2-5, with D hard to call. The germline CDR1 and CDR2 sequences are LGHNA and YNFKEQ. This CDR3 has 15 residues. V was clipped by 0 bases and J by 1 base, with 9 bases between them.

This clonotype was found a few times. It may be a read error: a sequence one base away is much more abundant. The chain joins TRBV11-2 to TRBJ2-3; possibly TRBD1 or TRBD2 for D (5 bases each). The CDR3 consists of 14 residues. Germline V gene sequence: CDR1 SGHAT, CDR2 FQNNGV. The ends were cut back, 2 bases at V and 5 bases at J, with 11 bases in the middle. The CDR3 region has the DNA TGTGCCAGCAGCTTACAAGGGGCGGGAGATACGCAGTATTTT. Translation gives CASSLQGAGDTQYF.

In this sample, this clonotype turned up many times. This rearrangement joins TRBV3-1 to TRBJ2-5, with TRBD2 matching over 13 bases. Germline lookup yields CDR1 LGHDT and CDR2 YNNKEL (reference sequence). Trimming at V came to 3 bases and at J to 5 bases, leaving 9 bases not matched to a gene. This CDR3 is built from 17 residues. CDR3: CASSHHTGTSGMETQYF. The CDR3 DNA reads as TGTGCCAGCAGCCATCATACCGGGACTAGCGGGATGGAGACCCAGTACTTC.

This clonotype was detected many times. The chain recombines TRBV6-2 or TRBV6-3 with TRBJ2-3; D ambiguous. With 7 bases removed from V and 4 bases from J, the gap between germline ends came to 9 bases. Germline CDR1 and CDR2: MNHEY and SVGEGT. CDR3 size: 12 residues. The CDR3 sequence is CASTSSADTQYF. The CDR3 DNA reads as TGTGCCAGCACGTCGAGCGCAGATACGCAGTATTTT.

This clonotype was counted ten times or more. This may be a read error: a much more frequent sequence differs by one nucleotide. The chain uses TRBV6-2 or TRBV6-3 and TRBJ2-7; possibly TRBD2 for D (5 bases). This CDR3 is 12 amino acids long. Trimming shortened V by 2 bases and J by 5 bases, and 7 bases separated the two germline ends. Germline lookup yields CDR1 MNHEY and CDR2 SVGEGT. Here the CDR3 reads CASSYRGNEQYF. CDR3 sequence (DNA): TGTGCCAGCAGTTACCGAGGGAACGAGCAGTACTTC.

V gene TRBV2 combines with J gene TRBJ2-3, with 7 nucleotides matching TRBD1. The CDR3 has 14 amino acids. The trim removed 7 bases at V and 5 bases at J, leaving 9 bases unmatched. Germline V gene data show CDR1 as SNHLY and CDR2 as FYNNEI. CDR3 residues: CASKRDRGQDTQYF. The CDR3 DNA is TGTGCCAGCAAACGGGACAGAGGGCAAGATACGCAGTATTTT.

For this clonotype: A much bigger clone sits one base away, suggesting this may be a read error. The chain is built from TRBV7-2 and TRBJ1-4; no reliable D call. This CDR3 has 14 residues. Germline V CDR1 and CDR2: SGHTA, FQGNSA. CDR3 nucleotide sequence: TGTGCCAGCAGCGTGAGTGCAACTAAGGAAAAACTGTTTTTT. Its translation is CASSVSATKEKLFF. The full variable domain, with the rest looked up from reference TRBV7-2 and TRBJ1-4, is GAGVSQSPSNKVTEKGKDVELRCDPISGHTALYWYRQSLGQGLEFLIYFQGNSAPDKSGLPSDRFSAERTGGSVSTLTIQRTQQEDSAVYLCASSVSATKEKLFFGSGTQLSVL.

This clonotype was picked up one time. A much larger clone sits a single nucleotide away, making a read error possible. The J gene is TRBJ2-3, the V gene TRBV7-2; D gene ambiguous. With 3 bases removed from V and 4 bases from J, the gap between germline ends came to 14 bases. CDR1 is SGHTA, CDR2 FQGNSA, per germline. The CDR3 totals 15 residues. CDR3 residues: CASSFLPGSADTQYF. As DNA, the CDR3 is TGTGCCAGCAGCTTCCTCCCCGGCAGCGCAGATACGCAGTATTTT.

This clonotype was seen more than once but under ten times. The rearrangement uses TRBV12-3 or TRBV12-4 and TRBJ2-3; D remains unclear. The CDR3 runs to 18 residues. The germline V and J ends were trimmed by 5 bases and 0 bases, with 21 bases remaining between them. Here the CDR3 reads CASSSQDSWGFSTDTQYF. The CDR3 coding sequence is TGTGCCAGCAGTAGCCAGGATAGCTGGGGATTTAGCACAGATACGCAGTATTTT.

This clonotype came up many times. This chain joins TRBV20-1 and TRBJ2-5; 11 bases line up with TRBD2. Looked up from germline, CDR1 is DFQATT and CDR2 is SNEGSKA (reference sequence). The CDR3 is made up of 15 amino acids. V gave up 5 bases and J gave up 11 bases; unmatched junction bases: 16. CDR3 nucleotide sequence: TGCAGTGCTCCGGGGTTAGCGGGGGGGTACAATGAGCAGTACTTC. Its protein product is CSAPGLAGGYNEQYF.

This clonotype showed up many times. The chain uses TRBV9 and TRBJ2-1; maybe TRBD2 (5 bases). The germline CDR1 and CDR2 sequences are SGDLS and YYNGEE. Trimming removed 2 bases from V and 2 bases from J, with 5 bases in between. CDR3 length: 13 residues. As DNA, the CDR3 is TGTGCCAGCAGCGTCGGGGCCTACAATGAGCAGTTCTTC. It specifies CASSVGAYNEQFF.

This clonotype has a count of ten or more. V is TRBV5-1 and J is TRBJ2-6, with no clear D. Trimming took 4 bases from V and 0 from J, leaving 14 bases between them. Germline CDR1 and CDR2: SGHRS and YFSETQ. The CDR3 runs 17 residues. The CDR3: CASSPGLTTSGANVLTF. The CDR3 DNA is TGCGCCAGCAGCCCGGGTCTCACGACCTCTGGGGCCAACGTCCTGACTTTC.